A selection of T cell receptor beta chains follows, all from one sample in a study of vaccination and CD4 T cells after COVID-19. TCRdb ran MiXCR on the PCR reads and lists one entry per CDR3 protein. The table lists 20,000 to 30,000 distinct CDR3 sequences, under 40% of them singletons. Their recognized antigens are unknown. The sample in question was CD4+ T cells from blood, cultured in vitro, obtained about 7 months after SARS-CoV-2 vaccination. These receptors came from a human donor who had recovered from COVID-19. Each CDR3 is given with its conserved first and last residue. The D gene is left open where the match is weak. Where a row states a size, it is once, few, many or the class of an expanded clone; other rows omit it.

NA TRBJ2-7 TRBV27 TRBD1 TGTGCCAGCAGTTTAGGGGGACAGGACGAGCAGTACTTC CASSLGGQDEQYF
NA TRBJ2-1 TRBV20-1 TRBD1 TGCAGTGTGGAGGACAGGGGGCAGTGGGATGAGCAGTTCTTC CSVEDRGQWDEQFF
once TRBJ2-2 TRBV3-1 TRBD2 TGTGCCAGCAGCCCACCGACTAGCGGGAAGAACACCGGGGAGCTGTTTTTT CASSPPTSGKNTGELFF
NA TRBJ1-5 TRBV28 NA TGTGCCAGCATTGGATCGGGGGTAGGTCAGCCCCAGCATTTT CASIGSGVGQPQHF
few TRBJ2-7 TRBV20-1 NA TGCAGTGCTAGAGCCCCTAGCGCCTACTCCTACGAGCAGTACTTC CSARAPSAYSYEQYF
NA TRBJ1-1 TRBV28 NA TGTGCCAGCAGCAGCGGGGGGGTCGAAGCTTTCTTT CASSSGGVEAFF
few TRBJ1-6 TRBV20-1 TRBD1 TGCAGTGCTAGGGGACAGGGAGTCATGGGTCGGGATAATTCACCCCTCCACTTT CSARGQGVMGRDNSPLHF
NA TRBJ1-5 TRBV7-2 NA TGTGCCAGCAGCTCGCACGGCCATCAGCCCCAGCATTTT CASSSHGHQPQHF
few TRBJ1-1 TRBV20-1 NA TGCAGTGCTAGAGATTTGCGAGGAGGCAGCTGGAACACTGAAGCTTTCTTT CSARDLRGGSWNTEAFF
medium-sized TRBJ2-5 TRBV20-1 TRBD2 TGCAGTGCTATGAGGACTAGCGCGAGATCAGAGACCCAGTACTTC CSAMRTSARSETQYF
few TRBJ2-5 TRBV2 NA TGTGCCAGCAGCGGGGACCTCACTACTGGGTACTTC CASSGDLTTGYF
NA TRBJ1-1 TRBV4-2 NA TGTGCCAGCAGCCAAGAGGTCGGGGGGAACACTGAAGCTTTCTTT CASSQEVGGNTEAFF
NA TRBJ1-1 TRBV6-1 NA TGTGCCAGCAGTGAAACTTTAAAGTGGGGCGGTGAAGCTTTCTTT CASSETLKWGGEAFF
NA TRBJ2-7 TRBV6-2/TRBV6-3 NA TGTGCCAGCAGTCCTGCGGCAGGGCACCCTTCCTACGAGCAGTACTTC CASSPAAGHPSYEQYF
NA TRBJ1-6 TRBV6-1 TRBD1 TGTGCCAGCATGCAGGGGGCCCTTAATTCACCCCTCCACTTT CASMQGALNSPLHF
few TRBJ2-3 TRBV28 NA TGTGCCAGCAGTTTATTGGCGGATACGCAGTATTTT CASSLLADTQYF
few TRBJ2-7 TRBV15 NA TGTGCCACCAGCAGAGATTACGGAAACTCCTACGAGCAGTACTTC CATSRDYGNSYEQYF
few TRBJ2-1 TRBV20-1 TRBD2 TGCAGTGCTAGCCCAATCGGACTAGCGGGAAGGTACAATGAGCAGTTCTTC CSASPIGLAGRYNEQFF
NA TRBJ2-7 TRBV28 NA TGTGCCAGCCGCCCCGACGGGGGCCCCTACGAGCAGTACTTC CASRPDGGPYEQYF
NA TRBJ2-3 TRBV28 NA TGTGCCAGCAGTTTTGACGGGCGCGACACAGATACGCAGTATTTT CASSFDGRDTDTQYF
few TRBJ2-1 TRBV5-1 TRBD2 TGCGCCAGCAGCTTGGGGAGCGGGAGGCCCTACAATGAGCAGTTCTTC CASSLGSGRPYNEQFF
NA TRBJ2-5 TRBV12-3/TRBV12-4 TRBD1 TGTGCCAGCAGTTTGTGGACAGGGGGAGAGACCCAGTACTTC CASSLWTGGETQYF
NA TRBJ2-1 TRBV6-5 NA TGTGCCAGCAGTTATTTCGGGCGAGAAGGGGGATATCGTTACAATGAGCAGTTCTTC CASSYFGREGGYRYNEQFF
few TRBJ1-1 TRBV4-3 TRBD1 TGCGCCAGCAGCCAAGGCACAGGGGGCAACACTGAAGCTTTCTTT CASSQGTGGNTEAFF
NA TRBJ1-6 TRBV20-1 NA TGCAGTGCTAGGAGGGAAAATTCACCCCTCCACTTT CSARRENSPLHF
NA TRBJ2-5 TRBV6-1 NA TGTGCCAGCAGTGAAGCGGGGGGGGCGACAGGCAGCCAAGAGACCCAGTACTTC CASSEAGGATGSQETQYF
few TRBJ2-2 TRBV5-8 NA TGTGCCAGCAGCTCCGGCTCTTCCGGGGAGCTGTTTTTT CASSSGSSGELFF
NA TRBJ2-5 TRBV5-1 NA TGCGCCAGCTGTGACGGGGCGCTTACAGGAGAGACCCAGTACTTC CASCDGALTGETQYF
NA TRBJ2-1 TRBV20-1 TRBD2 TGCAGTGCTCCTCCGGGACTAGAGTCCTACAATGAGCAGTTCTTC CSAPPGLESYNEQFF
NA TRBJ2-4 TRBV5-4 TRBD1 TGTGCCAGCAGGCGGACAGGGGACGACATTCAGTACTTC CASRRTGDDIQYF
NA TRBJ2-1 TRBV20-1 NA TGCAGTGCCCTGGAGGGGGCCGGCAATGAGCAGTTCTTC CSALEGAGNEQFF
NA TRBJ2-1 TRBV28 NA TGTGCCAGCAGTCTAGCCGAGGCCTTCTCCTACAATGAGCAGTTCTTC CASSLAEAFSYNEQFF
NA TRBJ2-5 TRBV28 TRBD1 TGTGCCAGCAGTTCGTTTGGGACAGAAGAGACCCAGTACTTC CASSSFGTEETQYF
few TRBJ2-7 TRBV27 TRBD1 TGTGCCAGCACTCGATTTAAGGGGGCCGGCTACGAGCAGTACTTC CASTRFKGAGYEQYF
NA TRBJ2-7 TRBV20-1 TRBD2 TGCAGTGCTAGGGGACTAGCGGGATCTCCTACGAAGCAGTACTTC CSARGLAGSPTKQYF
NA TRBJ1-3 TRBV10-3 NA TGTGCCATCACTGGAAGTGGCTCTGGAAACACCATATATTTT CAITGSGSGNTIYF
NA TRBJ1-6 TRBV20-1 TRBD1 TGCAGTGCTTCCGGGACAGGCCTATTGGGGCAAAATTCACCCCTCCACTTT CSASGTGLLGQNSPLHF
NA TRBJ2-2 TRBV27 NA TGTGCCAGCAGTATAGACAGCTACGCGAACACCGGGGAGCTGTTTTTT CASSIDSYANTGELFF
few TRBJ2-2 TRBV7-8 NA TGTGCCAGCAGCTTAATGGTGGCAGTCACCGGGGAGCTGTTTTTT CASSLMVAVTGELFF
NA TRBJ2-5 TRBV20-1 TRBD1 TGCAGTGCTAAAGGGGGCCGGGAGACCCAGTACTTC CSAKGGRETQYF
NA TRBJ1-2 TRBV28 NA TGTGCCAGCAGTTACGACAGAGCTGGCTACACCTTC CASSYDRAGYTF
NA TRBJ2-3 TRBV19 TRBD1 TGTGCCAGTAGTATACAGGGGGCTGGCACAGATACGCAGTATTTT CASSIQGAGTDTQYF
NA TRBJ1-2 TRBV28 NA TGTGCCAGCAGCCTTGGGCAAGCGAGTGGCTACACCTTC CASSLGQASGYTF
few TRBJ2-5 TRBV7-8 NA TGTGCCAGCAGCTTAGAGCGGTCCGCTCCGGAGACCCAGTACTTC CASSLERSAPETQYF
medium-sized TRBJ1-5 TRBV15 TRBD1 TGTGCCACCAGCAGAGATCCAGGACAGGGAGGTCAGCCCCAGCATTTT CATSRDPGQGGQPQHF
NA TRBJ1-2 TRBV7-7 NA TGTGCCAGCAGCCAATGGGGAAGTGGGAGGAACTATGGCTACACCTTC CASSQWGSGRNYGYTF
NA TRBJ2-2 TRBV27 NA TGTGCCAGCAGTTCGGACGGGCGTAACACCGGGGAGCTGTTTTTT CASSSDGRNTGELFF
NA TRBJ1-2 TRBV6-1 NA TGTGCCAGCAGGCCGGAACCAGCTAACTATGGCTACACCTTC CASRPEPANYGYTF
few TRBJ2-7 TRBV20-1 NA TGCAGTGCCCCTCGGGGACCTGGAGAAGAGCAGTACTTC CSAPRGPGEEQYF
NA TRBJ2-1 TRBV15 TRBD2 TGTGCCACCAGCAGGACCACTAGCGGGAGGGCCAACAATGAGCAGTTCTTC CATSRTTSGRANNEQFF
few TRBJ2-7 TRBV28 NA TGTGCCAGCAAGTTGGACGGTTCCTACGAGCAGTACTTC CASKLDGSYEQYF
NA TRBJ2-7 TRBV7-2 TRBD1 TGTGCCAGCAGCCCCAGACAGGGTCCCTACGAGCAGTACTTC CASSPRQGPYEQYF
NA TRBJ2-1 TRBV6-5 TRBD2 TGTGCCAGCAGTTACTCGCCGACTAGCGGGATCTACAATGAGCAGTTCTTC CASSYSPTSGIYNEQFF
NA TRBJ2-5 TRBV7-3 NA TGTGCCAGCAGGGAAAGAACGGGAGAGACCCAGTACTTC CASRERTGETQYF
NA TRBJ1-5 TRBV4-2 NA TGTGCCAGCAGCCAACTGGACAGCCAGAATCAGCCCCAGCATTTT CASSQLDSQNQPQHF
NA TRBJ1-2 TRBV6-1 NA TGTGCCAGCAGGTCCGGTCCTGGGGGCTATGGCTACACCTTC CASRSGPGGYGYTF
NA TRBJ2-3 TRBV15 NA TGTGCCACCAGCAGAGAGCGGGGCACAGATACGCAGTATTTT CATSRERGTDTQYF
NA TRBJ2-3 TRBV24-1 TRBD2 TGTGCCACCAGGGGACTAGCTAGGACAGATACGCAGTATTTT CATRGLARTDTQYF
NA TRBJ1-1 TRBV20-1 NA TGCAGTGCCAAAGGCTCTATGAACACTGAAGCTTTCTTT CSAKGSMNTEAFF
NA TRBJ2-1 TRBV24-1 TRBD2 TGTGCCACCAGTGATCCCTCGCGGGAGGAGTACAATGAGCAGTTCTTC CATSDPSREEYNEQFF